What follows are 14 T cell receptor beta chains derived from one specimen sequenced in a study of cytomegalovirus exposure and HLA in healthy donors (dated 2017 in TCRdb). Receptors were amplified or captured by the immunoSEQ multiplex PCR assay. The multiplex PCR relied on a mix of 60 forward primers for TCR Vbeta segments and 13 reverse primers for TCR Jbeta segments. The source is immuneACCESS, and TCRdb retained only in-frame sequences with V and J called. Part of the clones is not carried over; for the studies checked, unresolved V genes explain less than half of this, and the remainder is unexplained. The sample has about 140,000 clones on record, around 80% of them singletons. 1.5% to 2% of the sample belongs to the ten largest clones. The sequencing sample was made of PBMCs. These receptors were obtained from a man between 40 and 49 years old in good health and CMV-seronegative.

This chain joins TRBV7-9 and TRBJ2-7, with D tentatively TRBD2 (6 bases). This CDR3 region has 13 residues. Germline CDR1 reads SEHNR; CDR2 reads FQNEAQ (reference sequence). V was pared by 6 bases and J by 3 bases, with 12 bases between. CDR3 residues: CASSGGLYYEQYF. CDR3 DNA: TGTGCCAGCAGTGGGGGACTTTACTACGAGCAGTACTTC.

The chain recombines TRBV7-8 with TRBJ1-1, with D possibly being TRBD1 (5 bases). Trimming cost V 5 bases and J 4 bases, with 17 bases left between them. Germline CDR1 and CDR2: SGHVS and FQNEAQ. The CDR3 spans 15 residues. The CDR3 sequence is CASSLMANGGTEAFF. The DNA for the CDR3 is TGTGCCAGCAGCCTTATGGCTAACGGGGGCACTGAAGCTTTCTTT.

In this sample, this clone turned up a few times. The chain joins TRBV5-4 to TRBJ2-5, with 9 bases identical to TRBD1. This CDR3 region has 15 residues. The trim removed 0 bases at V and 11 bases at J, leaving 11 bases unmatched. Germline CDR1 reads SGHNT; CDR2 reads YYREEE (reference sequence). CDR3 bases: TGTGCCAGCAGCTTGGAACAGGGGGCGCGTCTTGAGCAGTACTTC. Protein product: CASSLEQGARLEQYF.

The chain combines TRBV29-1 with TRBJ2-1, with D perhaps matching TRBD1 (5 bases). The CDR3 loop spans 14 amino acids. V lost 0 bases to trimming and J lost 9 bases, with 15 bases between them. Germline CDR1 is SQVTM and CDR2 is ANQGSEA. This chain's CDR3 is CSVEEYPRASEQFF. The CDR3 DNA follows: TGCAGCGTTGAAGAATATCCCAGGGCGTCTGAGCAGTTCTTC.

This chain uses TRBV11-3 with TRBJ2-7, with 7 bases matching TRBD1. CDR1 is SGHNT, CDR2 YENEEA, per germline. The V segment lost 1 base and the J segment 5 bases; nucleotides outside the gene matches: 8. The CDR3 runs 15 residues. The CDR3: CASSLGGDRDHEQYF. The CDR3 nucleotides read TGTGCCAGCAGCTTAGGAGGTGACAGGGACCACGAGCAGTACTTC.

This clone was detected once. The chain links TRBV13 to TRBJ2-7, with D possibly TRBD2 on 5 matching bases. The CDR3 is 13 residues long. V was trimmed by 5 bases and J by 4 bases, leaving 12 bases between them. The germline CDR1 and CDR2 sequences are PRHDT and FYEKMQ (reference sequence). CDR3 amino acids: CASSPGGFYEQYF. For the CDR3, the DNA is TGTGCCAGCAGCCCCGGAGGCTTTTACGAGCAGTACTTC. The variable domain in full, with the rest retrieved from reference TRBV13 and TRBJ2-7, is AAGVIQSPRHLIKEKRETATLKCYPIPRHDTVYWYQQGPGQDPQFLISFYEKMQSDKGSIPDRFSAQQFSDYHSELNMSSLELGDSALYFCASSPGGFYEQYFGPGTRLTVT.

This clone has just one count. This chain links TRBV14 with TRBJ2-2, with 11 bases fitting TRBD2. The CDR3 extends over 16 amino acids. Germline V gene data show CDR1 as SGHDN and CDR2 as FVKESK. The J segment lost 5 bases and the V segment lost 7 bases, leaving 9 bases of the junction unmatched. The CDR3 loop is CASNIAGGRRTGELFF. The DNA for the CDR3 is TGTGCCAGCAATATAGCGGGGGGGCGGAGGACCGGGGAGCTGTTTTTT.

This clone has a handful of counts. At one boundary the junction diverges from the germline segment, which might be a read error. V is TRBV4-1 and J is TRBJ2-2, with TRBD2 identical over 10 bases. This CDR3 region has 14 residues. Per the germline V gene, CDR1 is MGHRA and CDR2 is YSYEKL. CDR3 sequence reads: CASSGGAETGELFF. The CDR3 nucleotides are TGTGCCAGCAGCGGGGGGGCGGAAACCGGGGAGCTGTTTTTT.

This clone was observed a handful of times. The chain recombines TRBV6-5 with TRBJ1-2; 9 nucleotides align to TRBD1. The CDR3 loop spans 15 amino acids. J gave up 5 bases and V 2 bases, and 6 bases lay outside the gene matches. Germline loops: CDR1 MNHEY, CDR2 SVGAGI. The CDR3: CASSYHRDRDYGYTF. CDR3 coding DNA: TGTGCCAGCAGTTACCATAGGGACAGGGATTATGGCTACACCTTC.

The chain links TRBV13 to TRBJ1-6, with 10 bases lining up with TRBD1. With 5 bases clipped from V and 5 bases from J, the junction kept 3 bases outside the gene matches. Germline assignment: CDR1 PRHDT and CDR2 FYEKMQ (reference sequence). The CDR3 runs to 15 residues. CDR3 protein: CASSRGTGDNSPLHF. DNA for the CDR3: TGTGCCAGCAGCCGCGGGACAGGGGATAATTCACCCCTCCACTTT.

The gene calls are TRBV14 and TRBJ1-1, with TRBD1 matching 7 bases. The CDR3 extends over 14 amino acids. CDR1 is SGHDN and CDR2 is FVKESK in the germline V gene. With 3 bases clipped from V and 8 bases from J, the junction kept 9 bases outside the gene matches. The CDR3 DNA follows: TGTGCCAGCAGCCATGACAGGGAAATAGGCGAAGCTTTCTTT. Its translation is CASSHDREIGEAFF.

The V and J genes are TRBV19 and TRBJ2-1; 10 positions match TRBD2. The CDR3 runs to 14 residues. V lost 2 bases, J lost 7 bases, and 2 bases stayed unmatched. CDR1 and CDR2 from the germline V gene are LNHDA and SQIVND (reference sequence). The CDR3 DNA is TGTGCCAGTAGTATATTAGCGGGAGGAAATGAGCAGTTCTTC. It codes for CASSILAGGNEQFF.

CDR3 region: CSVLEREITDTQYF. DNA of the CDR3: TGCAGCGTTCTGGAGCGGGAGATAACAGATACGCAGTATTTT. V gene TRBV29-1 combines with J gene TRBJ2-3, with 8 bases fitting TRBD2. The length of the CDR3 is 14 residues. J was trimmed by 3 bases and V by 5 bases; bases with no gene match: 7. Germline CDR1 reads SQVTM; CDR2 reads ANQGSEA.

This clone was picked up one time. The chain uses TRBV2 and TRBJ2-5; 14 positions agree with TRBD2. The CDR3 consists of 15 residues. Germline V lookup: CDR1 SNHLY, CDR2 FYNNEI. Losses at the gene ends were 8 bases for V and 5 bases for J; bases not matched to a gene: 7. CDR3 residues: CASRTSGGLGETQYF. The CDR3 DNA reads as TGTGCCAGCCGGACTAGCGGGGGGCTCGGTGAGACCCAGTACTTC.